This T cell receptor (beta chain) was found in a study of T cell repertoires in cytomegalovirus infection. Turning to the study itself: Epitope selection comprised recently identified HLA-C-restricted CMV epitopes and well-studied HLA-B-restricted CMV epitopes. A matching HLA type, together with CMV infection, was signaled by public TCR beta signatures.

TCRdb called the reads again in MiXCR, with one record for every CDR3 protein. The sample has approximately 990,000 distinct CDR3 sequences, around a third seen once. Study-wide points: Summed public TCR beta family frequency identified CMV carriers bearing the relevant HLA. HLA-C-restricted CMV clonotypes gave the most frequent clonotype in two of eight donors.

Details on this clonotype: The antigen is undetermined.

The V end lost 2 bases, the J end lost 5 bases, and 6 bases lay between the germline ends. Germline V gives CDR1 LGHNA, CDR2 YNFKEQ. This CDR3 has 13 amino acids. This TCR was sampled from a human donor in good health (CMV status not recorded). Some clones in this sample may be carry-over from other donors' samples. The material was cultured CD8+ T cells from PBMCs, obtained from culture after CMV antigen stimulation. The genes are TRBV4-2 and TRBJ2-2; D ambiguous. The CDR3 sequence: CASSQLGTGELFF. For the CDR3, the DNA is TGTGCCAGCAGCCAATTAGGGACCGGGGAGCTGTTTTTT.